These 15 T cell receptor beta chains share one sample of origin, sequenced in a study of T cell changes during pregnancy in multiple sclerosis. The assay was immunoSEQ multiplex PCR, and TCRdb's table has in-frame clones only and misses some. The profile shows around 34,000 clones, 90% of them singletons. The material sequenced was CD4+ T cells from peripheral blood mononuclear cells, taken in the second trimester of pregnancy. The receptors come from a female donor with multiple sclerosis, enrolled in a pregnancy study.

The table lists this clone with a count of one. The chain uses TRBV14 and TRBJ2-3; 14 bases match TRBD2. Trimming cost V 1 base and J 5 bases; bases outside gene matches: 8. Germline CDR1 SGHDN, CDR2 FVKESK. This CDR3 is built from 18 residues. This chain's CDR3 is CASSQATTSGRALDTQYF. CDR3 nucleotides: TGTGCCAGCAGCCAAGCCACGACTAGCGGGAGGGCCTTAGATACGCAGTATTTT.

The chain links TRBV5-4 to TRBJ2-5; maybe TRBD1 (6 bases). Deletions cut 4 bases from V and 1 base from J, with 8 bases between. The CDR3 is 13 amino acids. Germline CDR1 and CDR2: SGHNT and YYREEE (reference sequence). The CDR3 DNA reads as TGTGCCAGCAGCCCGGACAGCCAAGAGACCCAGTACTTC. Its protein is CASSPDSQETQYF. The full variable domain, completed using reference TRBV5-4 and TRBJ2-5, is ETGVTQSPTHLIKTRGQQVTLRCSSQSGHNTVSWYQQALGQGPQFIFQYYREEENGRGNFPPRFSGLQFPNYSSELNVNALELDDSALYLCASSPDSQETQYFGPGTRLLVL.

CDR3 sequence: CASRSPLADSYNEQFF. CDR3 nucleotides: TGTGCCAGTAGATCCCCCCTAGCGGACTCCTACAATGAGCAGTTCTTC. The rearrangement uses TRBV19 and TRBJ2-1; 7 nucleotides line up with TRBD2. This CDR3 spans 16 amino acids. The V and J ends lost 6 bases and 0 bases, in that order; junction bases with no gene match: 8. Germline V gene sequence: CDR1 LNHDA, CDR2 SQIVND (reference sequence).

By frequency in the sample, this clone is medium-sized (0.01 to 0.1%). CDR3: CASSQALLGGEQFF. In nucleotides, the CDR3 is TGCGCCAGCAGCCAAGCTCTCCTAGGTGGTGAGCAGTTCTTC. V is TRBV4-3 and J is TRBJ2-1; D remains unclear. CDR1 and CDR2 (germline): LGHNA, YSLEER. This CDR3 contains 14 residues. V was clipped by 1 base and J by 9 bases, with 13 bases between them.

The chain uses TRBV5-6 and TRBJ2-7, with D perhaps matching TRBD1 (6 bases). The CDR3 has 14 amino acids. From germline, CDR1 is SGHDT and CDR2 YYEEEE. V was clipped by 4 bases and J by 2 bases, with 13 bases between them. CDR3 residues: CASSPTGNPYEQYF. The CDR3 region has the DNA TGTGCCAGCAGCCCCACAGGGAACCCCTACGAGCAGTACTTC. The full variable domain, its missing parts supplied by reference TRBV5-6 and TRBJ2-7, is DAGVTQSPTHLIKTRGQQVTLRCSPKSGHDTVSWYQQALGQGPQFIFQYYEEEERQRGNFPDRFSGHQFPNYSSELNVNALLLGDSALYLCASSPTGNPYEQYFGPGTRLTVT.

This chain joins TRBV23-1 and TRBJ2-3; D might be TRBD1 (5 bases). TRBV23-1 is placed among ORFs of uncertain function. The CDR3 is 12 amino acids. V lost 11 bases and J lost 4, with 13 bases in between. The CDR3 is CAGKGAPDTQYF. The CDR3, as DNA: TGCGCCGGGAAAGGGGCTCCAGATACGCAGTATTTT.

CDR3 loop: CASKLGGQAYEQYF. CDR3 DNA sequence: TGTGCCAGCAAATTGGGGGGACAGGCCTACGAGCAGTACTTC. The rearrangement joins TRBV21-1 to TRBJ2-7; the table's TRBD1 call for D was not verified on the DNA. TRBV21-1 is a recognized pseudogene. This CDR3 spans 14 amino acids.

The chain is built from TRBV19 and TRBJ1-4, with 7 bases matching TRBD1. The CDR3 is made up of 16 amino acids. The V segment lost 5 bases and the J segment 4 bases; nucleotides outside the gene matches: 10. Germline V CDR1 and CDR2: LNHDA, SQIVND (reference sequence). CDR3 bases: TGTGCCAGTAGTCTCACTGGACAGGTACTTAATGAAAAACTGTTTTTT. This codes for CASSLTGQVLNEKLFF.

The chain is built from TRBV12-2 and TRBJ2-2; TRBD2 is taken as the D call from the table, unchecked against the DNA. TRBV12-2 is a listed pseudogene. This CDR3 region has 16 residues. The CDR3 protein is CASRPTSGSATGELFF. The DNA for the CDR3 is TGTGCAAGTCGCCCCACTAGCGGGAGCGCCACCGGGGAGCTGTTTTTT.

The chain links TRBV5-5 to TRBJ1-1; tentative D call: TRBD1 (6 bases). CDR1 is SGHKS, CDR2 YYEKEE, per germline (reference sequence). V lost 4 bases, J lost 0 bases, and 10 bases lay in between. The CDR3 length is 14 residues. The CDR3 loop reads CASSAGTLNTEAFF. CDR3 nucleotides: TGTGCCAGCAGCGCCGGGACACTGAACACTGAAGCTTTCTTT.

This rearrangement joins TRBV4-2 to TRBJ2-1, with 13 bases fitting TRBD2. This CDR3 comprises 16 residues. The junction had 5 bases not matched to a gene; V was cut back by 2 bases and J by 7 bases. Germline V gene sequence: CDR1 LGHNA, CDR2 YNFKEQ. CDR3 DNA sequence: TGTGCCAGCAGCCAACGGACTAGCGGGAGAGTTAATGAGCAGTTCTTC. It specifies CASSQRTSGRVNEQFF.

This clone turned up a few times. V and J are TRBV7-2 and TRBJ1-5; 7 nucleotides match TRBD1. Germline CDR1 reads SGHTA; CDR2 reads FQGNSA. CDR3 length: 15 amino acids. V dropped 2 bases and J dropped 6; count of bases not matched to a gene: 7. CDR3 coding DNA: TGTGCCAGCAGCTTAAGCCAGGGGGTACGTCAGCCCCAGCATTTT. Its translation is CASSLSQGVRQPQHF.

The gene calls are TRBV18 and TRBJ2-5; D is possibly TRBD1 (6 bases). The ends were cut back, 2 bases at V and 1 base at J, with 11 bases in the middle. CDR3 length: 15 amino acids. CDR1 and CDR2 from the germline V gene are KGHSH and LQKENI. The CDR3 sequence is CASSPARGAQETQYF. The CDR3 nucleotides read TGTGCCAGCTCACCAGCCAGGGGCGCCCAAGAGACCCAGTACTTC.

The V call is TRBV15, the J call TRBJ2-7, with D perhaps matching TRBD2 (5 bases). Looked up from germline, CDR1 is LNHNV and CDR2 is YYDKDF (reference sequence). V lost 0 bases and J lost 4, with 7 bases in between. The CDR3 sequence is 13 residues long. The CDR3 loop is CATSRDRGYEQYF. The CDR3 bases are TGTGCCACCAGCAGAGATCGGGGATACGAGCAGTACTTC.

The chain recombines TRBV2 with TRBJ2-5; 7 nucleotides align to TRBD2. The V and J ends lost 2 bases and 7 bases, in that order; junction bases with no gene match: 16. Germline loops: CDR1 SNHLY, CDR2 FYNNEI. This CDR3 is 17 amino acids long. Here the CDR3 DNA reads TGTGCCAGCAGTGAATTAGCGGGTGACTACCCAAGAGCGACCCAGTACTTC. Protein product: CASSELAGDYPRATQYF.